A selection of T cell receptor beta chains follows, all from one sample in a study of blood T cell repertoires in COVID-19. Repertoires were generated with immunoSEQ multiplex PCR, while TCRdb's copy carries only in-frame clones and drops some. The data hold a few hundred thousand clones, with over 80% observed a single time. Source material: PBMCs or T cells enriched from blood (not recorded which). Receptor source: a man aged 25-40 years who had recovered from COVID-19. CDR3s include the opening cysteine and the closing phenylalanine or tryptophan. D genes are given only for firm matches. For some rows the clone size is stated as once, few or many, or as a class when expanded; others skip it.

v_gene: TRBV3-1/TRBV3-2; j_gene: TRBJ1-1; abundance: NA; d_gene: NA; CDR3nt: TGTGCCAGCAGCCAGGCAGGCCGCGAAGCTTTCTTT; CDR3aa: CASSQAGREAFF
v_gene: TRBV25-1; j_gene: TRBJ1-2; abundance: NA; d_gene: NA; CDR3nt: TGTGCCAGCAGTGAGCCGGCTAACTATGGCTACACCTTC; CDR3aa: CASSEPANYGYTF
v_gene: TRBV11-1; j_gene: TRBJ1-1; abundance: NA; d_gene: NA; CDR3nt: TGTGCCAGCAGCCATCCGGGACAAGAAGCTTTCTTT; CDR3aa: CASSHPGQEAFF
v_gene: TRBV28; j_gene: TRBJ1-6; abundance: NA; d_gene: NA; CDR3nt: TGTGCCAGCAGTACCCAACACGGGGGGTATTCACCCCTCCACTTT; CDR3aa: CASSTQHGGYSPLHF
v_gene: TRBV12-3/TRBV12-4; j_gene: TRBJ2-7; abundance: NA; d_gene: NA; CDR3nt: TGTGCCAGCAGTTCCCCATTAGTCCACGAGCAGTACTTC; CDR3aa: CASSSPLVHEQYF
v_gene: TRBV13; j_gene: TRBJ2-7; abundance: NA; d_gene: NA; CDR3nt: TGTGCCAGCAGCTTAGGCCTCTTTGACAGCTCACCCTACGAGCAGTACTTC; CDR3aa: CASSLGLFDSSPYEQYF
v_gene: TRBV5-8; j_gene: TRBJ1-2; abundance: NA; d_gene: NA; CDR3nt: TGTGCCAGCAGCCCCAACCCTTCACAGGAGAGCTACACCTTC; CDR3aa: CASSPNPSQESYTF
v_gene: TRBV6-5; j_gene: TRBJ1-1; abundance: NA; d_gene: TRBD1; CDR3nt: TGTGCCAGCAGACAGGGGCTCATGAACACTGAAGCTTTCTTT; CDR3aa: CASRQGLMNTEAFF
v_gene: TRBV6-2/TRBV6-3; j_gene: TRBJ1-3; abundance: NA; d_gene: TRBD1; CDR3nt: TGTGCCAGCAGCAAGGGACAGCTCTCTGGAAACACCATATATTTT; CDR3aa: CASSKGQLSGNTIYF
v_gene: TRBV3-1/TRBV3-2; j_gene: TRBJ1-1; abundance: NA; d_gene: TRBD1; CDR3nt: TGTGCCAGCAGCCAAGGGGGAACAGGGGGTTTGACTGAAGCTTTCTTT; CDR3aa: CASSQGGTGGLTEAFF
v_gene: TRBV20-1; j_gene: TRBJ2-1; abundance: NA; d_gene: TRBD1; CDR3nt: TGCAGTGCTGATCGGACAGGAGGGTTCTTC; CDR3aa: CSADRTGGFF
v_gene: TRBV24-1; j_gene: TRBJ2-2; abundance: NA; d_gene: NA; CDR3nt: TGTGCCACCAGTGAATCCCTCACCGGGGAGCTGTTTTTT; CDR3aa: CATSESLTGELFF
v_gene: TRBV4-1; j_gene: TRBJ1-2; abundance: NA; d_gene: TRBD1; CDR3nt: TGCGCCAGCAGCCAGTTAGAGGGGGCAAACTATGGCTACACCTTC; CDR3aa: CASSQLEGANYGYTF
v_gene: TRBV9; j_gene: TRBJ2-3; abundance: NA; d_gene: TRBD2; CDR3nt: TGTGCCAGCAGCACCAAGCCTAGCGGGCGAGATACGCAGTATTTT; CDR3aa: CASSTKPSGRDTQYF
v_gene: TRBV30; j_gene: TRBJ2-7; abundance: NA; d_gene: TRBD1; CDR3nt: TGTGCCGAGGGGGACAGCTCCTACGAGCAGTACTTC; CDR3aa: CAEGDSSYEQYF
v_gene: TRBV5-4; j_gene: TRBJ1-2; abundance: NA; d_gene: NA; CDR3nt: TGTGCCAGCAGCCCAAATCCCGGACAGAACTATGGCTACACCTTC; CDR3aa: CASSPNPGQNYGYTF
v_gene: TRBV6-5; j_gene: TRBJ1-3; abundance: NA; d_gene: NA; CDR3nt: TGTGCCAGCAGTTACTCCCCTGGGGGGGCTGGAAACACCATATATTTT; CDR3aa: CASSYSPGGAGNTIYF
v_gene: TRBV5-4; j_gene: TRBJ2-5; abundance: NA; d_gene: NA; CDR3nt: TGTGCCAGCAGCTTACTTGGGGCTAGATGGGAGACCCAGTACTTC; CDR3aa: CASSLLGARWETQYF
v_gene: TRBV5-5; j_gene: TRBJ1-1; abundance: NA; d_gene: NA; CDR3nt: TGTGCCAGCAGCTTGTACAGGAACACTGAAGCTTTCTTT; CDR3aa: CASSLYRNTEAFF
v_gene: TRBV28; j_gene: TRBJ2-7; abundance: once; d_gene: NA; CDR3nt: TGTGCCAGCAGTTACGTCGGACAACGTGCCGAGCAGTACTTC; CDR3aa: CASSYVGQRAEQYF
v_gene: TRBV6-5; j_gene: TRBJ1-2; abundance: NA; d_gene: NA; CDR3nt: TGTGCCAGCAGAACGGGGGGGTTATATGGCTACACCTTC; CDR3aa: CASRTGGLYGYTF
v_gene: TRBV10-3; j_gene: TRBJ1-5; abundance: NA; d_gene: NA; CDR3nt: TGTGCCATCAGTGTCGACCAGGATCAGCCCCAGCATTTT; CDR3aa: CAISVDQDQPQHF
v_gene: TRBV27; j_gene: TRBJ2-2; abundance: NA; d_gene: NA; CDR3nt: TGTGCCAGCAGTTTATGGGGGGGGGCCTCCGGGGAGCTGTTTTTT; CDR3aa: CASSLWGGASGELFF
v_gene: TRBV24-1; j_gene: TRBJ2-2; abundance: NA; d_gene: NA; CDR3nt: TGTGCCACCAGTGATTTGCAAAGGCAGGGGCCCTTCTCCGGGGAGCTGTTTTTT; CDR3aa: CATSDLQRQGPFSGELFF
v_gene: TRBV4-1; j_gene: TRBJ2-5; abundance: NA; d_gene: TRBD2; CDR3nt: TGCGCCAGCAGCCAAGAGGGACTAGCGGGAGAAGAGACCCAGTACTTC; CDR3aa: CASSQEGLAGEETQYF
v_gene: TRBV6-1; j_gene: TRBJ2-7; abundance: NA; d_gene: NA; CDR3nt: TGTGCCAGCAGTGAAGGTATAGGGGTCTCCTACGAGCAGTACTTC; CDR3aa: CASSEGIGVSYEQYF
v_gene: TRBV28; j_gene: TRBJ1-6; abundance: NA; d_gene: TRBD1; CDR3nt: TGTGCCAGCCATGGACAGGGGTATAATTCACCCCTCCACTTT; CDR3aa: CASHGQGYNSPLHF
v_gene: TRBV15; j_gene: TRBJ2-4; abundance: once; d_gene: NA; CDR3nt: TGTGCCACCAGCAGAGATACCCAGGCCAAAAACATTCAGTACTTC; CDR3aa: CATSRDTQAKNIQYF
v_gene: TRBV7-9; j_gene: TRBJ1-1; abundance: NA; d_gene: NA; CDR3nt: TGTGCCAGCAGCTCTCAGGGTGGCACTGAAGCTTTCTTT; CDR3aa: CASSSQGGTEAFF
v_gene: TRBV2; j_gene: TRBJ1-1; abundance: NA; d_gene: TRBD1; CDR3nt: TGTGCCAGCAGTGAAAGGAGAGGGGGCCAGGACACTGAAGCTTTCTTT; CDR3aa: CASSERRGGQDTEAFF
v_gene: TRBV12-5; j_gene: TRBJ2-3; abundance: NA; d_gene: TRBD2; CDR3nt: TGTGCTAGTGGTTTGGGACTAGCGGATAGCACAGATACGCAGTATTTT; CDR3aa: CASGLGLADSTDTQYF
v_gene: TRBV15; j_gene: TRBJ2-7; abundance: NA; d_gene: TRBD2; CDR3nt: TGTGCCACCAGCAGAGATGGTAGCGGGAAAACCTACGAGCAGTACTTC; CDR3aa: CATSRDGSGKTYEQYF
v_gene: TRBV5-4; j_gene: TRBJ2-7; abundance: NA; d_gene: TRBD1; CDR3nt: TGTGCCAGCAGCCGTACAGGGGCTACCTACGAGCAGTACTTC; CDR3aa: CASSRTGATYEQYF